This T cell receptor (beta chain) was profiled in a study of cytomegalovirus exposure and HLA in healthy donors. As for the study in general: The 100 to 150 validation repertoires and the 650 to 850 first-cohort repertoires shared a platform, a later analysis reported.

Produced via immunoSEQ multiplex PCR; TCRdb's table is partial and in-frame only. Here the sample spans 150,000 or so clones, roughly 86% being singletons. There are 13 residues in the CDR3. Trimming took off 3 bases at V and 5 bases at J, with 8 bases between the two ends. Germline-derived CDR1 and CDR2 are SGHTA and FQGNSA. Comments on this clone: Its cognate antigen is unknown.

Study-level findings and limits: Per published reports, the classifier diagnosed cytomegalovirus status with high specificity and sensitivity.

The specimen was PBMCs. The V gene is TRBV7-2, the J gene TRBJ1-5, with a possible D match to TRBD1 (6 bases). This TCR came from a man younger than 35 in good health and CMV-seropositive. The CDR3 region is CASSFAGDQPQHF. The CDR3 coding sequence is TGTGCCAGCAGCTTCGCAGGGGATCAGCCCCAGCATTTT.